A selection of T cell receptor beta chains follows, all from one sample in a study of shared clonotypes between healthy human individuals. Profiling relied on immunoSEQ multiplex PCR, and the TCRdb table lists in-frame clones only, not all of them. Of more than 150,000 clones in the sample, approximately 92% were seen once. Material for sequencing was naive CD4+ T cells sorted from blood. These receptors were collected from a woman under 40 in good health. The CDR3 runs from the conserved cysteine through the conserved F or W. D genes are given only for firm matches.

v_call: TRBV4-2; j_call: TRBJ2-7; d_call: NA; cdr3_aa: CASSQARGAFEQYF
v_call: TRBV15; j_call: NA; d_call: TRBD1; cdr3_aa: CATSREGTGGYEQYF
v_call: TRBV19; j_call: TRBJ1-1; d_call: TRBD1; cdr3_aa: CASKTTGRGTEAFF
v_call: TRBV28; j_call: TRBJ1-5; d_call: NA; cdr3_aa: CASMVKGEPQHF
v_call: TRBV6-5; j_call: TRBJ1-6; d_call: NA; cdr3_aa: CASRIRQVSPLHF
v_call: TRBV18; j_call: TRBJ1-1; d_call: NA; cdr3_aa: CASSMGQKNTEAFF
v_call: TRBV7-2; j_call: TRBJ2-7; d_call: TRBD2; cdr3_aa: CASSLEGTSAYEQYF
v_call: TRBV16; j_call: TRBJ1-1; d_call: NA; cdr3_aa: CASSQSGHNGAEAFF
v_call: TRBV27; j_call: TRBJ2-5; d_call: NA; cdr3_aa: CASSGGGPLQETQYF
v_call: TRBV9; j_call: TRBJ2-2; d_call: NA; cdr3_aa: CASSPRGMNTGELFF
v_call: TRBV2; j_call: TRBJ2-3; d_call: TRBD2; cdr3_aa: CASRAGGPTDTQYF
v_call: TRBV28; j_call: TRBJ1-2; d_call: NA; cdr3_aa: CASSLGGQNYGYTF
v_call: TRBV21-1; j_call: TRBJ1-6; d_call: NA; cdr3_aa: CASSETGEGNSPLHF
v_call: TRBV28; j_call: TRBJ2-4; d_call: TRBD2; cdr3_aa: CASSFLLTLAGGENIQYF
v_call: TRBV21-1; j_call: TRBJ2-5; d_call: NA; cdr3_aa: CASSKAEWDRAETQYF
v_call: TRBV29-1; j_call: TRBJ2-3; d_call: NA; cdr3_aa: CSVRVDTQYF
v_call: TRBV9; j_call: TRBJ2-6; d_call: NA; cdr3_aa: CASSPQRISGANVLTF
v_call: TRBV27; j_call: TRBJ2-7; d_call: TRBD1; cdr3_aa: CASSSPGQGGYEQYF
v_call: TRBV11-3; j_call: TRBJ2-2; d_call: TRBD1; cdr3_aa: CASSLAGGNTGELFF
v_call: TRBV28; j_call: TRBJ1-1; d_call: NA; cdr3_aa: CASSLWQGLLNTEAFF
v_call: TRBV28; j_call: TRBJ2-1; d_call: TRBD2; cdr3_aa: CASSLATLGLAGYGQFF
v_call: TRBV21-1; j_call: TRBJ1-5; d_call: NA; cdr3_aa: CASSKVKEGADRDQPQHF
v_call: TRBV4-2; j_call: TRBJ1-5; d_call: NA; cdr3_aa: CASSQDSSGVPNQPQHF
v_call: TRBV6-1; j_call: TRBJ1-5; d_call: NA; cdr3_aa: CASSETPFSHF
v_call: TRBV5-1; j_call: TRBJ2-3; d_call: TRBD2; cdr3_aa: CASSLPLAGGADTQYF
v_call: TRBV5-5; j_call: TRBJ2-7; d_call: NA; cdr3_aa: CASRETVGRYEQYF